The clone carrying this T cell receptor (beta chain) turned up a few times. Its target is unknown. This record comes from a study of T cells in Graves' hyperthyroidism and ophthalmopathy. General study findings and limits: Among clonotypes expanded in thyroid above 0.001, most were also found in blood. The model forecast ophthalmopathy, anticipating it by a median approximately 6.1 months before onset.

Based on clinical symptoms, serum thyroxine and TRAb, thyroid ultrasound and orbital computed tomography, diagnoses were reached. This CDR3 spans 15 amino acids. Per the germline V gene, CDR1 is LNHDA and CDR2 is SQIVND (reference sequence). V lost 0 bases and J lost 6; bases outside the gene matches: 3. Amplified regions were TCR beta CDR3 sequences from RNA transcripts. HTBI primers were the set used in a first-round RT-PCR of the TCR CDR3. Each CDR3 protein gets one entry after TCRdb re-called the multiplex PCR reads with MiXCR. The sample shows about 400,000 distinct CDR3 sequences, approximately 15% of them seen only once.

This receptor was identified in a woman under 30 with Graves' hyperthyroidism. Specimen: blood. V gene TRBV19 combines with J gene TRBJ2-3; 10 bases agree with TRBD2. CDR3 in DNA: TGTGCCAGTAGTATAGATTCGGGACTAGCGGATACGCAGTATTTT. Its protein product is CASSIDSGLADTQYF.